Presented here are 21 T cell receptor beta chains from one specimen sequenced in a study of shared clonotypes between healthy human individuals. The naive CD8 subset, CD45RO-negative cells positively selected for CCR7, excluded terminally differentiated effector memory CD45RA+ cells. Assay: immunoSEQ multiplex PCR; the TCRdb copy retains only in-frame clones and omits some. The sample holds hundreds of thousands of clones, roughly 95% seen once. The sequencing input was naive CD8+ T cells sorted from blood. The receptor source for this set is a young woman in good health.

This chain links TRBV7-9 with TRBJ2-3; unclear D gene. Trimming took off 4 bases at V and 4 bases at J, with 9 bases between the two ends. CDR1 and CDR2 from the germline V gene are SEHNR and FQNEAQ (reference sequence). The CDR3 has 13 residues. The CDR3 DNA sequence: TGTGCCAGCAGCTCCCAGTCCCCAGATACGCAGTATTTT. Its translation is CASSSQSPDTQYF.

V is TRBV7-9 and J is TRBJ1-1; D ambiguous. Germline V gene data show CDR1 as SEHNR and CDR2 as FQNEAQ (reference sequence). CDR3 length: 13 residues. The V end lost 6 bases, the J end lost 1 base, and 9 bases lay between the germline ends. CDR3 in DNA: TGTGCCAGCAGTCCCCCAAGGAACACTGAAGCTTTCTTT. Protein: CASSPPRNTEAFF.

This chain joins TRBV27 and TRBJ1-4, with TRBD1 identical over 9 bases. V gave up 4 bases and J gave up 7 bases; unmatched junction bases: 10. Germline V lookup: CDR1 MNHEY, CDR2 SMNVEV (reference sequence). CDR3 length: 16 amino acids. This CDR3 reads CASSSPSGTGSEKLFF. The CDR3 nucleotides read TGTGCCAGCAGTTCGCCCTCCGGGACAGGGAGTGAAAAACTGTTTTTT. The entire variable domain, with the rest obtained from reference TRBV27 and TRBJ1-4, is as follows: EAQVTQNPRYLITVTGKKLTVTCSQNMNHEYMSWYRQDPGLGLRQIYYSMNVEVTDKGDVPEGYKVSRKEKRNFPLILESPSPNQTSLYFCASSSPSGTGSEKLFFGSGTQLSVL.

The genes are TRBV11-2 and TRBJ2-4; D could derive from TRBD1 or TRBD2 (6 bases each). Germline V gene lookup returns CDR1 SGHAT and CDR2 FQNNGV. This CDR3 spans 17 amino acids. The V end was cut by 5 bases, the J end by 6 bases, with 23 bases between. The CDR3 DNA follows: TGTGCCAGCAGCCCCATCGCCTCTACAGGGAGGAGAAACATTCAGTACTTC. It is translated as CASSPIASTGRRNIQYF.

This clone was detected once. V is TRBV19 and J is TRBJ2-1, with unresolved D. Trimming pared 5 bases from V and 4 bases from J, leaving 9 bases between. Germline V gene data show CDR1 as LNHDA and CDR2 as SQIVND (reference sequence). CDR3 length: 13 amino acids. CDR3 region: CASSPPLYNEQFF. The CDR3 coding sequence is TGTGCCAGTAGTCCCCCTCTGTACAATGAGCAGTTCTTC.

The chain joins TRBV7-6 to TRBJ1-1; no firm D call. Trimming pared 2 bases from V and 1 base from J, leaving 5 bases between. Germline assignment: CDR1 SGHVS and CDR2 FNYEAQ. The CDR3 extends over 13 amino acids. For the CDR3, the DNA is TGTGCCAGCAGCTTAACGGGGAACACTGAAGCTTTCTTT. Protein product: CASSLTGNTEAFF.

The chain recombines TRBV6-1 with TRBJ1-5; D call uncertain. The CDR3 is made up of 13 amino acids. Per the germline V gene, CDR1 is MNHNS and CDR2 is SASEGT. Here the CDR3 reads CGATSYSNQPQHF. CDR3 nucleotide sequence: TGTGGGGCTACGAGCTATAGCAATCAGCCCCAGCATTTT.

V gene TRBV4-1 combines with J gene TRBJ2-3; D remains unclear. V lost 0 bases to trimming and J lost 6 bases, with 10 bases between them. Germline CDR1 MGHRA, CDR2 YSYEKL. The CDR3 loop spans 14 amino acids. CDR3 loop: CASSQDPLSDTQYF. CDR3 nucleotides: TGCGCCAGCAGCCAAGACCCCTTGTCGGATACGCAGTATTTT.

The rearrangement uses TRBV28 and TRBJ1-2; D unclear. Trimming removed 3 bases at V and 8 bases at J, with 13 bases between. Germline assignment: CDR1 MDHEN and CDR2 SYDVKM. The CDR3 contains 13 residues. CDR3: CASSFVPLRGYTF. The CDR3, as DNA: TGTGCCAGCAGTTTCGTTCCCCTGCGAGGCTACACCTTC.

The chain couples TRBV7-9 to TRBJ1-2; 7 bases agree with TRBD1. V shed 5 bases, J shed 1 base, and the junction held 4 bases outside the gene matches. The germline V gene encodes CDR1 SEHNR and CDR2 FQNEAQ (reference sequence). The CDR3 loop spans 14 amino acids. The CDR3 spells CASSPGTVNYGYTF. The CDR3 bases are TGTGCCAGCAGCCCCGGGACAGTTAACTATGGCTACACCTTC.

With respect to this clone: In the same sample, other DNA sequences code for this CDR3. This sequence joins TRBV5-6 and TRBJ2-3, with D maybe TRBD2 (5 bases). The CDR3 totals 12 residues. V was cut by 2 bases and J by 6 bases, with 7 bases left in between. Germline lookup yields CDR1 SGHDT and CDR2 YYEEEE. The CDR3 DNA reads TGTGCCAGCAGCTTTGGCGGGGATACGCAGTATTTT. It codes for CASSFGGDTQYF.

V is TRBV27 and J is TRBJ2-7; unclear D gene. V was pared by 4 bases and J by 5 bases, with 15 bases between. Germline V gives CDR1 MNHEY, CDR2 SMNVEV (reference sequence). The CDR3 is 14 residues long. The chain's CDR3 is CASSYLQSTHEQYF. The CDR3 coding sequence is TGTGCCAGCAGTTACCTCCAGAGCACTCACGAGCAGTACTTC.

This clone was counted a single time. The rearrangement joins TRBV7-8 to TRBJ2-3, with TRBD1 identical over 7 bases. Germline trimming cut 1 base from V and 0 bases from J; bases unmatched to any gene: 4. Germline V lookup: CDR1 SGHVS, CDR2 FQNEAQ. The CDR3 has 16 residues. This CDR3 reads CASSLGDRSSTDTQYF. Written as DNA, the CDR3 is TGTGCCAGCAGCTTAGGGGACAGATCTAGCACAGATACGCAGTATTTT.

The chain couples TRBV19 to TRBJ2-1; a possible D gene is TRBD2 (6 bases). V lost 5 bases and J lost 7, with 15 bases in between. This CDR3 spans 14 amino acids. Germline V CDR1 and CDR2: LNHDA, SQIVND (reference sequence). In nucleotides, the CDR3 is TGTGCCAGTAGTCTCGACCGGGACTCTAATGAGCAGTTCTTC. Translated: CASSLDRDSNEQFF.

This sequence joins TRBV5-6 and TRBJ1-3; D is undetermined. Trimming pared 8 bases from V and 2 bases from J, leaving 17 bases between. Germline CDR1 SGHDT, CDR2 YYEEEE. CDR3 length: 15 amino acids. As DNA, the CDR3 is TGTGCCAGTCAGGCCTCCCGCTCCACTGGAAACACCATATATTTT. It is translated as CASQASRSTGNTIYF.

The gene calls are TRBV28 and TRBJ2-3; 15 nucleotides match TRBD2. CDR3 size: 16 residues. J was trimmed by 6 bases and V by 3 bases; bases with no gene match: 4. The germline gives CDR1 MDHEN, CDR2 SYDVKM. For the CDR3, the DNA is TGTGCCAGCAGTTTCTATGGGACTAGCGGGAGGGATACGCAGTATTTT. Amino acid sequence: CASSFYGTSGRDTQYF.

The CDR3: CASSSQGAQNTEAFF. The CDR3 bases are TGTGCCAGCAGTTCACAGGGGGCGCAGAACACTGAAGCTTTCTTT. The chain is built from TRBV27 and TRBJ1-1, with 9 bases that match TRBD1. From germline, CDR1 is MNHEY and CDR2 SMNVEV (reference sequence). V dropped 4 bases and J dropped 1; count of bases not matched to a gene: 4. The CDR3 spans 15 residues.

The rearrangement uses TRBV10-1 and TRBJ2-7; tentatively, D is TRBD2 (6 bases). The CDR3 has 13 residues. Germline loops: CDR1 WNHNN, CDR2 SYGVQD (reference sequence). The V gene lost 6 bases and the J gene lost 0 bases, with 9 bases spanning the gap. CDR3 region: CASSLAISYEQYF. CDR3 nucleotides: TGCGCCAGCAGCCTAGCGATCTCCTACGAGCAGTACTTC.

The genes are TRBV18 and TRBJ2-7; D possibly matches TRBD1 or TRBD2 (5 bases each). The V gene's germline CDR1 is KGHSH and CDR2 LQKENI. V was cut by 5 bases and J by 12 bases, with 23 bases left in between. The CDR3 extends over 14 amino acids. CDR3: CASSGGRDLLRRYF. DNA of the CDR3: TGTGCCAGCTCAGGAGGCAGGGATCTCCTACGACGGTACTTC.

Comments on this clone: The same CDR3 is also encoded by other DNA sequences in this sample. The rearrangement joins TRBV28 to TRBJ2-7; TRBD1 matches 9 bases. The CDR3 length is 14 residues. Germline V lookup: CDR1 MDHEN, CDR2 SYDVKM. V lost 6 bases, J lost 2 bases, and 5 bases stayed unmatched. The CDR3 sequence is CASSLDRGPYEQYF. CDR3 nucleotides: TGTGCCAGCAGCCTGGACAGGGGACCCTACGAGCAGTACTTC.

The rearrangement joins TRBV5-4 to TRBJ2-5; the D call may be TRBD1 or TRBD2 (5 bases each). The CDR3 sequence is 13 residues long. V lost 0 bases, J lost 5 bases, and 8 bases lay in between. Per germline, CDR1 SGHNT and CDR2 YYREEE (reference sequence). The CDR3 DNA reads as TGTGCCAGCAGCTTGGCCGAGGGGGAGACCCAGTACTTC. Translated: CASSLAEGETQYF.